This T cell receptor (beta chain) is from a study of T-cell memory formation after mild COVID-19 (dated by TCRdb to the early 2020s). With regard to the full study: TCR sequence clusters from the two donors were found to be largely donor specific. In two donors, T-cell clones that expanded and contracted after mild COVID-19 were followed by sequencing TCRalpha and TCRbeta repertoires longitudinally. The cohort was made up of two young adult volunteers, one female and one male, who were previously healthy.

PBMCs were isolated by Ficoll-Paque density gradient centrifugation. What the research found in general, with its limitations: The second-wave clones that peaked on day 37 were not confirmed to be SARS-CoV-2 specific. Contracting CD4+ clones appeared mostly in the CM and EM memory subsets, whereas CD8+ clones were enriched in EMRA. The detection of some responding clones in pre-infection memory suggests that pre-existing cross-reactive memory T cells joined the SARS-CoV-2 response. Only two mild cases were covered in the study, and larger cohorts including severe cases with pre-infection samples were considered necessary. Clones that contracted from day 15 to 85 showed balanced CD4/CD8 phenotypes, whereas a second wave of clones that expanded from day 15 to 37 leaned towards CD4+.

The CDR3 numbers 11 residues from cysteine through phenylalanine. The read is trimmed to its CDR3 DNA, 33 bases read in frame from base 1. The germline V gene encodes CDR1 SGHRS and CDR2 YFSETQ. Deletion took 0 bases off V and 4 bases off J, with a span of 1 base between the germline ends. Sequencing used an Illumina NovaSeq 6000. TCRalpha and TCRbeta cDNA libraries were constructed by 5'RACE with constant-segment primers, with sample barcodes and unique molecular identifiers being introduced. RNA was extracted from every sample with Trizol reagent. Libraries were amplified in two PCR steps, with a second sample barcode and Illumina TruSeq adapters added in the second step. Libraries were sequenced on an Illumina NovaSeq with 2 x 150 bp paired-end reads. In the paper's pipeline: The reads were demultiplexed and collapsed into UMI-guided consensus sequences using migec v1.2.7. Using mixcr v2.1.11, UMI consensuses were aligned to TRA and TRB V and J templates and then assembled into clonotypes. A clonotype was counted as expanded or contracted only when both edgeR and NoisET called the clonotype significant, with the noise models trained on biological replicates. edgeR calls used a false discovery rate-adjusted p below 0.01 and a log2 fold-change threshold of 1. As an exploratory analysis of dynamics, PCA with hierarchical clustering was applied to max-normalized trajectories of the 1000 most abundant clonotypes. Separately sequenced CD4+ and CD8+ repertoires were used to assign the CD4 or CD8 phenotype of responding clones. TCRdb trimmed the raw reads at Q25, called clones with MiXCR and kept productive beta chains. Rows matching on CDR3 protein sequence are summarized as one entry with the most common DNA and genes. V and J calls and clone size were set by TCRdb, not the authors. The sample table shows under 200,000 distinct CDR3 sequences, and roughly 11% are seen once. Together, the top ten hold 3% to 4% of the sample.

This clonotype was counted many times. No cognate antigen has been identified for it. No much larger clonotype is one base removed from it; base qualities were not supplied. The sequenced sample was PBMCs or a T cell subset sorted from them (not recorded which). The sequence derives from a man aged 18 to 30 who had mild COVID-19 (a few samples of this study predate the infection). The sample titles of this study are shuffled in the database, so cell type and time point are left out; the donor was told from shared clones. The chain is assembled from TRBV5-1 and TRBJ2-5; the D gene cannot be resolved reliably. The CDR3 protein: CASSLVETQYF. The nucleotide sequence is TGCGCCAGCAGCTTGGTAGAGACCCAGTACTTC. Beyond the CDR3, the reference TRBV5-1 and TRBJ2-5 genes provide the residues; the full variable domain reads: KAGVTQTPRYLIKTRGQQVTLSCSPISGHRSVSWYQQTPGQGLQFLFEYFSETQRNKGNFPGRFSGRQFSNSRSEMNVSTLELGDSALYLCASSLVETQYFGPGTRLLVL.